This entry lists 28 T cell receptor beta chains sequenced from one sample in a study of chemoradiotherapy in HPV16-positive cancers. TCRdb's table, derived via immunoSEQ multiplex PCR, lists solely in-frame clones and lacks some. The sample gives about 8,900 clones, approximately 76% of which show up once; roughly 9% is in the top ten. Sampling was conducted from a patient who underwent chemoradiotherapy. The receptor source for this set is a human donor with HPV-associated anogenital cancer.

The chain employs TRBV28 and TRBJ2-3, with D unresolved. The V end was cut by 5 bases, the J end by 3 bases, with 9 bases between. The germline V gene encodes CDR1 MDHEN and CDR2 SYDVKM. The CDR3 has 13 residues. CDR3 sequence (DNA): TGTGCCAGCAGTCCTGCCCTAACAGATACGCAGTATTTT. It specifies CASSPALTDTQYF.

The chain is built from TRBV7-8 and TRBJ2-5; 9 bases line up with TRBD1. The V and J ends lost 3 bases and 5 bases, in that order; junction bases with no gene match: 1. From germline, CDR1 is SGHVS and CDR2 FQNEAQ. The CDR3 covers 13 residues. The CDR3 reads CASSLTGGETQYF. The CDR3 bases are TGTGCCAGCAGCTTGACAGGGGGTGAGACCCAGTACTTC.

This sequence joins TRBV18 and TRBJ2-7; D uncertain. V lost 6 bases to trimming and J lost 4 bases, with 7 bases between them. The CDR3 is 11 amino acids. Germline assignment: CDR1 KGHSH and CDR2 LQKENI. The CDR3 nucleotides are TGTGCCAGCTCTGGGCATTACGAGCAGTACTTC. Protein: CASSGHYEQYF.

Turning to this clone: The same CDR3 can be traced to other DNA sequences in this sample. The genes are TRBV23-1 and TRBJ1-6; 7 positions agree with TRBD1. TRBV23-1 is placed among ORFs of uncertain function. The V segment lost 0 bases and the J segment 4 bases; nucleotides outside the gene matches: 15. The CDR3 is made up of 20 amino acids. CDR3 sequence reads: CASSQSGGLQGRVYNSPLHF. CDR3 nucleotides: TGCGCCAGCAGTCAATCGGGGGGTTTACAGGGGAGGGTATATAATTCACCCCTCCACTTT.

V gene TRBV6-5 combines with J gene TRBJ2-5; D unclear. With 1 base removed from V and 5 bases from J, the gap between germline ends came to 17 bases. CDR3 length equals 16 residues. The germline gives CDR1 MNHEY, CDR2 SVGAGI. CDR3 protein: CASSYLTTEIAETQYF. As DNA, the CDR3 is TGTGCCAGCAGTTACTTGACAACGGAAATTGCGGAGACCCAGTACTTC.

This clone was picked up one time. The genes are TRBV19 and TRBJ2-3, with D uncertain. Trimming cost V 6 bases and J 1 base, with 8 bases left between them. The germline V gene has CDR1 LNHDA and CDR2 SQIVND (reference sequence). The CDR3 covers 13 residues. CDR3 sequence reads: CASRLRGTDTQYF. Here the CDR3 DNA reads TGTGCCAGTAGGCTTAGGGGCACAGATACGCAGTATTTT.

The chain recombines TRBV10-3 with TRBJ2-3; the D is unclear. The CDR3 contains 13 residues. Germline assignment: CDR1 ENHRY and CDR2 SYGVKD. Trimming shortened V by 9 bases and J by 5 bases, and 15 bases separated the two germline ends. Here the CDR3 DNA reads TGTGCCATTGCGGCCGAGTGGGTAGATACGCAGTATTTT. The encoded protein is CAIAAEWVDTQYF.

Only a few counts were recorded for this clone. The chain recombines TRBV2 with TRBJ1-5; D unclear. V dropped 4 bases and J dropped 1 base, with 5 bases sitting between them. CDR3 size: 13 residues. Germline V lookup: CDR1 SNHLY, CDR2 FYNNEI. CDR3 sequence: CASSVSSNQPQHF. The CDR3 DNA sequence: TGTGCCAGCAGTGTATCCAGCAATCAGCCCCAGCATTTT. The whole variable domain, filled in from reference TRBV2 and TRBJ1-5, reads EPEVTQTPSHQVTQMGQEVILRCVPISNHLYFYWYRQILGQKVEFLVSFYNNEISEKSEIFDDQFSVERPDGSNFTLKIRSTKLEDSAMYFCASSVSSNQPQHFGDGTRLSIL.

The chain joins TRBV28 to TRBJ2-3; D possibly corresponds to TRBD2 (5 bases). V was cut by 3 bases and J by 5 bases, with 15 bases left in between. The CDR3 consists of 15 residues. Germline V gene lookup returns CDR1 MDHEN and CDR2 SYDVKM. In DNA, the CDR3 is TGTGCCAGCAGTTTCCTCGGGTCTGGAGGAGATACGCAGTATTTT. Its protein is CASSFLGSGGDTQYF.

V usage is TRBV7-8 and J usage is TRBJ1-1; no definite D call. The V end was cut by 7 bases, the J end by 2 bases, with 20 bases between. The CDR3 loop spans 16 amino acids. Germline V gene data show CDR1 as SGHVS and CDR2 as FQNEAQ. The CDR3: CASNNGRNSSNTEAFF. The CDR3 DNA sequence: TGTGCCAGCAACAACGGGAGAAACAGCTCTAACACTGAAGCTTTCTTT.

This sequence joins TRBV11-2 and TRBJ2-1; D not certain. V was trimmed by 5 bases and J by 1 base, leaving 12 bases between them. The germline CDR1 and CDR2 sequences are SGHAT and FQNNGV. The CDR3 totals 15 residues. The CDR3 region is CASSAEVLSYNEQFF. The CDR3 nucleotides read TGTGCCAGCAGCGCCGAGGTCTTATCCTACAATGAGCAGTTCTTC.

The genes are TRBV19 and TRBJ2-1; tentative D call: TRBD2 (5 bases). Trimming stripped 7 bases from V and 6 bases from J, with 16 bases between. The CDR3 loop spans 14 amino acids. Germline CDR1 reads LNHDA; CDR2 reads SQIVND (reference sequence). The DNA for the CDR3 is TGTGCCAGTACGCTAAGAGGGCCCGGCAATGAGCAGTTCTTC. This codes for CASTLRGPGNEQFF.

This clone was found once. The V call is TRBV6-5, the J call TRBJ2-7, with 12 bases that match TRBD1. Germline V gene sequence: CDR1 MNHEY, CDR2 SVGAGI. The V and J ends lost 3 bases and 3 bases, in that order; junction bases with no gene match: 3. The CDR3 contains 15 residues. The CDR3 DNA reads TGTGCCAGCAGTTATAGGGACAGGGGGCTCTACGAGCAGTACTTC. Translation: CASSYRDRGLYEQYF.

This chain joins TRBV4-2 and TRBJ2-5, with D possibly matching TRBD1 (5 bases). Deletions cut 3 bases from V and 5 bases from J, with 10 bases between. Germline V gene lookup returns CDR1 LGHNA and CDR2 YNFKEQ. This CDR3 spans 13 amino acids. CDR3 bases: TGTGCCAGCAGCCAGGACATTCGGGAGACCCAGTACTTC. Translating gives CASSQDIRETQYF.

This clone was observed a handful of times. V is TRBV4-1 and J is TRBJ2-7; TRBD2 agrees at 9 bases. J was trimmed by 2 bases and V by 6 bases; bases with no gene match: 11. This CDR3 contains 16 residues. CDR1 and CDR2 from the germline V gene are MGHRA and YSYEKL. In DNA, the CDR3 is TGCGCCAGCAGTCAAAGGTGGCGGGGGGGTGCCTACGAGCAGTACTTC. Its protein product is CASSQRWRGGAYEQYF.

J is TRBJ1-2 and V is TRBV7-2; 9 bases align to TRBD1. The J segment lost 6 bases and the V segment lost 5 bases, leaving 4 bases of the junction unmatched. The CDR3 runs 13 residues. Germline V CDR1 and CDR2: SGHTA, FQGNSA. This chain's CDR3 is CASSPDRGHGYTF. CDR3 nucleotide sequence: TGTGCCAGCAGCCCGGACAGGGGCCATGGCTACACCTTC.

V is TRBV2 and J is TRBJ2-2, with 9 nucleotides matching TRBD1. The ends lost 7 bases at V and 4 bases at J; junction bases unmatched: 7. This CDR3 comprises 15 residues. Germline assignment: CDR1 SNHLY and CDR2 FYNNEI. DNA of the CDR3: TGTGCCAGCAACTTAGGACAGGGGTCCACCGGGGAGCTGTTTTTT. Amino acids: CASNLGQGSTGELFF.

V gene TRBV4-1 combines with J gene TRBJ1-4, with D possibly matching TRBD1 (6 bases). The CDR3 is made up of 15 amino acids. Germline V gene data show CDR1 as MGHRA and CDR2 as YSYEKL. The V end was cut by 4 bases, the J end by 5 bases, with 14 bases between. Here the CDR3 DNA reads TGCGCCAGCAGCCCGCAAACAGGGCCGAATGAAAAACTGTTTTTT. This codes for CASSPQTGPNEKLFF.

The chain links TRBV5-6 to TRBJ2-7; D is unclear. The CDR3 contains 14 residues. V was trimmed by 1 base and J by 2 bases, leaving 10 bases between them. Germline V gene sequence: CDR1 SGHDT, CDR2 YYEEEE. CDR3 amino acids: CASSLTGSPYEQYF. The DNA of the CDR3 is TGTGCCAGCAGCTTGACTGGGTCTCCCTACGAGCAGTACTTC.

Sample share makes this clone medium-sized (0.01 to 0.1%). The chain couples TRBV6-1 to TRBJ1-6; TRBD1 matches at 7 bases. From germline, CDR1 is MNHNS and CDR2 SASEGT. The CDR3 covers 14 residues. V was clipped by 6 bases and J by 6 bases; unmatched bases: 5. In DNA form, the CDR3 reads TGTGCCAGCAGAACGGGACAGCTTAATTCACCCCTCCACTTT. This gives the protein CASRTGQLNSPLHF.

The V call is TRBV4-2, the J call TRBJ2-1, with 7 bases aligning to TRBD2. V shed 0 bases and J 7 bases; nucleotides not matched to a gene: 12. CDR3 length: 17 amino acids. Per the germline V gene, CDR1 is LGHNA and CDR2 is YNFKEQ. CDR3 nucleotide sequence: TGTGCCAGCAGCCAAGAGATAGGACTAGGACTCTTGAATGAGCAGTTCTTC. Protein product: CASSQEIGLGLLNEQFF.

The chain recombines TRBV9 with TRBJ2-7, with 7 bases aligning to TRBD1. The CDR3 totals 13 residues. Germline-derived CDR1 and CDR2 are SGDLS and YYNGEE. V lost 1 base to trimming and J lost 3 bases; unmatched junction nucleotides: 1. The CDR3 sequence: CASSVRQGYEQYF. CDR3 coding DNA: TGTGCCAGCAGCGTACGACAGGGCTACGAGCAGTACTTC.

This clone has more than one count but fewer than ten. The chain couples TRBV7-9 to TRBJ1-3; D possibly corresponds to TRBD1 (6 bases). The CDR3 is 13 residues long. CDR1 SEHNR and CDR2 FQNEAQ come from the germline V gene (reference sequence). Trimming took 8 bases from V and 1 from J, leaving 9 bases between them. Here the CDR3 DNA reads TGTGCCAGCCAAGGGGGTTCTGGAAACACCATATATTTT. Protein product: CASQGGSGNTIYF.

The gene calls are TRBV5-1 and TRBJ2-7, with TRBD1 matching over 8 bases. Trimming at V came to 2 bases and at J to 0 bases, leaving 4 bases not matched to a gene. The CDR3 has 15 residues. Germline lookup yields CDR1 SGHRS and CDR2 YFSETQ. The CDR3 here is CASSFGQGISYEQYF. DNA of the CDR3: TGCGCCAGCAGCTTTGGACAGGGCATCTCCTACGAGCAGTACTTC.

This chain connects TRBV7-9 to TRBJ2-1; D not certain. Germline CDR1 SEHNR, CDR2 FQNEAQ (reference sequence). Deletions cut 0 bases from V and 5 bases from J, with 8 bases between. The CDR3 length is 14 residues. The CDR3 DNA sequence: TGTGCCAGCAGCTTAGCGGGCCACGACAATGAGCAGTTCTTC. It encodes CASSLAGHDNEQFF.

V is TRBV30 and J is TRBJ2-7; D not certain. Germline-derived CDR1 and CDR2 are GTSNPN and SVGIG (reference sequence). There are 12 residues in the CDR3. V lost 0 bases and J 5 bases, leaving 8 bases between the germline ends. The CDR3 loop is CAWSVDGHEQYF. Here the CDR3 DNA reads TGTGCCTGGAGTGTAGATGGCCACGAGCAGTACTTC.

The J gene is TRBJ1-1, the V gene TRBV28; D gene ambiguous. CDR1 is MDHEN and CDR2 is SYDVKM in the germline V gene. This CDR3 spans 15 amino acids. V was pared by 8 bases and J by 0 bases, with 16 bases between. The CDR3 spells CASHGGGGVNTEAFF. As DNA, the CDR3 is TGTGCCAGCCATGGAGGAGGTGGGGTGAACACTGAAGCTTTCTTT.

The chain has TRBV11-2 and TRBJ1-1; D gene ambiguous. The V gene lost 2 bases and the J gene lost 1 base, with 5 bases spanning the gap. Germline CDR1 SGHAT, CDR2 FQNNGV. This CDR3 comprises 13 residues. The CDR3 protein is CASSLLGNTEAFF. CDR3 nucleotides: TGTGCCAGCAGCTTACTGGGGAACACTGAAGCTTTCTTT.